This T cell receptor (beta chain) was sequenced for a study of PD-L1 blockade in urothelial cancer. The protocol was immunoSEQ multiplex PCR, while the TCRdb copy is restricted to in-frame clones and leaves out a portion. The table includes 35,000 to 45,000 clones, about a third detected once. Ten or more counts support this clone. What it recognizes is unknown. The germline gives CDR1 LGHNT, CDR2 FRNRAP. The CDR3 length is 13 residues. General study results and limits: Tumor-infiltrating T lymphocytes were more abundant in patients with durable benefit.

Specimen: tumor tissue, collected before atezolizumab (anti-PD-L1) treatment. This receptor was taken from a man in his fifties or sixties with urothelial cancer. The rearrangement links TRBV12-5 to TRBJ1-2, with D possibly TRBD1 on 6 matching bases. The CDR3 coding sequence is TGTGCGAGCCGAGGGGGAATAAGAAATGGCTACACCTTC. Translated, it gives CASRGGIRNGYTF.